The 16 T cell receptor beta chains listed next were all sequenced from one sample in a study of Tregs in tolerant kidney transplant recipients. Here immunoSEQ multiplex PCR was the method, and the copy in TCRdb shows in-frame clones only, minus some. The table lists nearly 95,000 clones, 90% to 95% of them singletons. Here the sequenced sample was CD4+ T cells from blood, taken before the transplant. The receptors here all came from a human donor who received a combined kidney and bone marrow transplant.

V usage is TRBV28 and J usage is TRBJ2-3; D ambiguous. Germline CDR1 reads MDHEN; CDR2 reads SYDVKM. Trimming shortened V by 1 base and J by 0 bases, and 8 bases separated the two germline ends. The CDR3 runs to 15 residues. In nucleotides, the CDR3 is TGTGCCAGCAGTTTATACTACCTTAGCACAGATACGCAGTATTTT. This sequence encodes CASSLYYLSTDTQYF. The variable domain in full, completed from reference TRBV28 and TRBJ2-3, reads DVKVTQSSRYLVKRTGEKVFLECVQDMDHENMFWYRQDPGLGLRLIYFSYDVKMKEKGDIPEGYSVSREKKERFSLILESASTNQTSMYLCASSLYYLSTDTQYFGPGTRLTVL.

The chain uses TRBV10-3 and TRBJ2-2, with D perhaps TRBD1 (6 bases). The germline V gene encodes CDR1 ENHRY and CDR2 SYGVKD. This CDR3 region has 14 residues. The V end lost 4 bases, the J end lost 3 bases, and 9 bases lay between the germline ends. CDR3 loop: CAISATGHTGELFF. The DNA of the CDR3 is TGTGCCATCAGTGCGACAGGTCACACCGGGGAGCTGTTTTTT.

The CDR3 loop is CASSEAGQFGLDTQYF. For the CDR3, the DNA is TGTGCCAGCAGCGAGGCGGGGCAGTTCGGGCTCGATACGCAGTATTTT. The chain joins TRBV7-9 to TRBJ2-3; possible D gene TRBD2, 6 bases. Per the germline V gene, CDR1 is SEHNR and CDR2 is FQNEAQ (reference sequence). The CDR3 is 16 amino acids. V was trimmed by 5 bases and J by 6 bases, leaving 21 bases between them.

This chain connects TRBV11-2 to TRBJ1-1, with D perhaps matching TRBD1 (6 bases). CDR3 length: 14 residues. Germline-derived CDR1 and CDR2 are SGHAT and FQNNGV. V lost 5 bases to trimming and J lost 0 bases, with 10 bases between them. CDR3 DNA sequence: TGTGCCAGCAGCCCCTGGGGGCTGAACACTGAAGCTTTCTTT. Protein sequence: CASSPWGLNTEAFF. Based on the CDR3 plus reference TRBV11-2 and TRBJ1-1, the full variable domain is EAGVAQSPRYKIIEKRQSVAFWCNPISGHATLYWYQQILGQGPKLLIQFQNNGVVDDSQLPKDRFSAERLKGVDSTLKIQPAKLEDSAVYLCASSPWGLNTEAFFGQGTRLTVV.

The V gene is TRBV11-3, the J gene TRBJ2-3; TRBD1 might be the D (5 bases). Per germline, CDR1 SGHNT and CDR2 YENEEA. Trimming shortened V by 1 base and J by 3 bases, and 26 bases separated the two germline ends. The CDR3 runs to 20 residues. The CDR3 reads CASSLAAIFIGAGSTDTQYF. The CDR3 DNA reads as TGTGCCAGCAGCTTAGCTGCTATTTTCATAGGGGCCGGGTCAACAGATACGCAGTATTTT.

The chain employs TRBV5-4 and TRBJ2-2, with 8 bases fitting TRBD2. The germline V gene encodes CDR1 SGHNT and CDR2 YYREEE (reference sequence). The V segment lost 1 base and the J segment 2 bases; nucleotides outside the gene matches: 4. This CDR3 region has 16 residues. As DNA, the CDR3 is TGTGCCAGCAGCTTGTTTCGGGGGGGTAACACCGGGGAGCTGTTTTTT. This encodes CASSLFRGGNTGELFF.

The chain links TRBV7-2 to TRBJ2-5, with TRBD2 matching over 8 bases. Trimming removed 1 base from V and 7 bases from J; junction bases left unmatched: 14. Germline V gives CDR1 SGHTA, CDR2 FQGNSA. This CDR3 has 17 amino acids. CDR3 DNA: TGTGCCAGCAGCTTAGATTTACTAGCGGCCATCGGAGGGACCCAGTACTTC. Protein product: CASSLDLLAAIGGTQYF.

CDR3 sequence reads: CASSYSWRGETQYF. The CDR3 DNA is TGTGCCAGCAGCTACTCGTGGCGGGGGGAGACCCAGTACTTC. The chain recombines TRBV11-3 with TRBJ2-5; 7 bases fit TRBD2. CDR3 length: 14 residues. The V and J ends lost 4 bases and 5 bases, in that order; junction bases with no gene match: 7. Germline CDR1 and CDR2: SGHNT and YENEEA.

This CDR3 reads CASSLVQSSSTDTQYF. In nucleotides, the CDR3 is TGTGCCAGCAGCTTGGTACAATCCTCTAGCACAGATACGCAGTATTTT. The chain combines TRBV5-4 with TRBJ2-3; D call uncertain. Germline V gene data show CDR1 as SGHNT and CDR2 as YYREEE (reference sequence). This CDR3 region has 16 residues. V lost 0 bases, J lost 0 bases, and 11 bases lay in between.

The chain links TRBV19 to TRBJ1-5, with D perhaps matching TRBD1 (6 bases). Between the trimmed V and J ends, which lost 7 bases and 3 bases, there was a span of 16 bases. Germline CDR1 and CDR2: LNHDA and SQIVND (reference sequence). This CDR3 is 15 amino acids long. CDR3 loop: CASNLLAGVNQPQHF. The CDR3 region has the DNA TGTGCCAGTAACCTTTTAGCAGGGGTCAATCAGCCCCAGCATTTT.

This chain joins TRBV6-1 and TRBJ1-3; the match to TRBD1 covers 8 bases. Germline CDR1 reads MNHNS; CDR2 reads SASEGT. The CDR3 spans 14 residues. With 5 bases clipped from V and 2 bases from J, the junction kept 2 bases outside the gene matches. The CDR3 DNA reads TGTGCCAGCAGTCCGACAGGGGCTGGAAACACCATATATTTT. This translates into CASSPTGAGNTIYF.

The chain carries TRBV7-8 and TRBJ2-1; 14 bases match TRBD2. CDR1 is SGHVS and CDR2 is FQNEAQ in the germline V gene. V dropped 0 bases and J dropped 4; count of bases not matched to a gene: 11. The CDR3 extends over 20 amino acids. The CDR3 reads CASSLAGKTSGREQYNEQFF. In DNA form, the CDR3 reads TGTGCCAGCAGCTTAGCTGGCAAGACTAGCGGGAGGGAACAATACAATGAGCAGTTCTTC.

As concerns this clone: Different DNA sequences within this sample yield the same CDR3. The CDR3 protein is CATSRHSRGNSPLHF. In nucleotides, the CDR3 is TGTGCCACCAGCAGACATTCGAGAGGAAATTCACCCCTCCACTTT. The gene calls are TRBV15 and TRBJ1-6; no definite D call. The CDR3 runs 15 residues. Germline V CDR1 and CDR2: LNHNV, YYDKDF (reference sequence). V lost 2 bases and J lost 7, with 12 bases in between.

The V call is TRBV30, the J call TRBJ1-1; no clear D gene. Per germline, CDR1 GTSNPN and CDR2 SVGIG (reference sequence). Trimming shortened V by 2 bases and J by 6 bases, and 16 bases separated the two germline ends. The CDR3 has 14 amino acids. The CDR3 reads CAWSRGFGEAEAFF. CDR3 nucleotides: TGTGCCTGGAGTCGTGGGTTTGGAGAGGCTGAAGCTTTCTTT.

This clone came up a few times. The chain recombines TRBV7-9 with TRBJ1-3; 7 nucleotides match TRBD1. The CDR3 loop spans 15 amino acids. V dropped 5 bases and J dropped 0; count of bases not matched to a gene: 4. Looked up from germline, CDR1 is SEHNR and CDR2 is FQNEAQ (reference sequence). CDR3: CASSLTGDSGNTIYF. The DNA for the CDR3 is TGTGCCAGCAGCCTCACAGGGGACTCTGGAAACACCATATATTTT.

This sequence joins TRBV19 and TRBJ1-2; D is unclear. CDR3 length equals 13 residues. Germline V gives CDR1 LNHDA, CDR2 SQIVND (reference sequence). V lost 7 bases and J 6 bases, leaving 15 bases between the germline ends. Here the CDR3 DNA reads TGTGCCAGTAATCCCGGTCGGGGTAATGGCTACACCTTC. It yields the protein CASNPGRGNGYTF.